This TCR beta chain was retrieved from a study of blood T cell repertoires in COVID-19. Turning to the study itself: Acute and convalescent COVID-19 samples came from the United States, Italy and Spain. The analysed material was cDNA or gDNA that came from T cells, B-cell-depleted T cells, or PBMCs.

In the source study's methods: By means of reference gene primer amplification, nucleated cell counts were estimated. The repertoire was sequenced with immunoSEQ multiplex PCR; TCRdb's copy has only in-frame clones and lacks some. For V, J and clone size, that table is used; D and trimming come from the DNA. Of some 500,000 clones listed, 85% to 90% are singletons. The age range of participants was 18 to 89 years, with residence in roughly 25 US areas. CDR1 and CDR2 from the germline V gene are KGHSH and LQKENI. This CDR3 comprises 17 residues. The V and J ends lost 4 bases and 0 bases, in that order; junction bases with no gene match: 7.

Sequencing used PBMCs or T cells enriched from blood (not recorded which). J is TRBJ1-5 and V is TRBV18; 9 nucleotides match TRBD1. This clonotype was obtained from a woman between 40 and 55 years old who had recovered from COVID-19. The CDR3: CASSLGTGRVSNQPQHF. The CDR3 nucleotides read TGTGCCAGCTCACTCGGGACAGGGAGGGTTAGCAATCAGCCCCAGCATTTT.